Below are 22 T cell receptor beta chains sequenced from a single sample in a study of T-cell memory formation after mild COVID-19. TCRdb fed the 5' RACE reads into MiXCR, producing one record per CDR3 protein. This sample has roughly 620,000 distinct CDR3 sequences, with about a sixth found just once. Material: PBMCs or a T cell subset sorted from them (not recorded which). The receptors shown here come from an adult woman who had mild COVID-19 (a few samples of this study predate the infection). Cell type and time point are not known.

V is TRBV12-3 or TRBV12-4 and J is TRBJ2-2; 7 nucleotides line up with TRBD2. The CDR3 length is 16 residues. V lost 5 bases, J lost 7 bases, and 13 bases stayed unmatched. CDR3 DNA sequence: TGTGCCAGCAGTCCGGGACTACCCCGGAGGGGCGGGGAGCTGTTTTTT. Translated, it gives CASSPGLPRRGGELFF.

CDR3 in amino acids: CSARGPGQGASSGANVLTF. The CDR3 coding sequence is TGCAGTGCTAGAGGGCCGGGACAGGGGGCCTCCTCTGGGGCCAACGTCCTGACTTTC. The V call is TRBV20-1, the J call TRBJ2-6; 12 nucleotides match TRBD1. The CDR3 consists of 19 residues. The germline V gene has CDR1 DFQATT and CDR2 SNEGSKA (reference sequence). Trimming cost V 1 base and J 0 bases; bases outside gene matches: 7.

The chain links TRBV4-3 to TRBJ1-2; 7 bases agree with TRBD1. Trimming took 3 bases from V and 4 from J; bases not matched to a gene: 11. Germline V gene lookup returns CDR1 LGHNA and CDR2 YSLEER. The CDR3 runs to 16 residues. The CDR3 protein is CASSQDVTGRRYGYTF. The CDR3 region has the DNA TGCGCCAGCAGCCAGGATGTGACAGGGCGGCGCTATGGCTACACCTTC.

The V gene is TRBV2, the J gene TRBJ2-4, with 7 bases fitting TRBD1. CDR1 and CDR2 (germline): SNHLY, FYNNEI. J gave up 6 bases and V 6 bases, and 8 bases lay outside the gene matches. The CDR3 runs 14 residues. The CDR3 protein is CASSLGTAGNIQYF. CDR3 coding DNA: TGTGCCAGCAGCCTCGGGACAGCCGGAAACATTCAGTACTTC.

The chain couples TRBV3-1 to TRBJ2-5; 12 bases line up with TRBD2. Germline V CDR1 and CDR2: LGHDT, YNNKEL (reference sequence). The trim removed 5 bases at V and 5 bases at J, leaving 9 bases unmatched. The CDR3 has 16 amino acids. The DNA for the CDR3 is TGTGCCAGCAGCACCTGGACTAGCGGGGTTTCGGAGACCCAGTACTTC. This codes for CASSTWTSGVSETQYF.

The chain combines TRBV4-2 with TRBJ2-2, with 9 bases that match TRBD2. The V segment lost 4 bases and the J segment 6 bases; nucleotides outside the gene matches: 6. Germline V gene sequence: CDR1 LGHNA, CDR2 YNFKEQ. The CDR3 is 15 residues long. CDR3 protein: CASSRGTSWAGELFF. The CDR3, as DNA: TGTGCCAGCAGCCGAGGGACTAGCTGGGCCGGGGAGCTGTTTTTT.

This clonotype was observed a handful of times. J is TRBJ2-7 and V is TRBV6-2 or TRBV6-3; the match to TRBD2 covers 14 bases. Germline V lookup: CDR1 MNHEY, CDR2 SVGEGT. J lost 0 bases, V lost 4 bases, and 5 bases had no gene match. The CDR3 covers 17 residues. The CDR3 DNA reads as TGTGCCAGCAGTTTCCCCGGGACTAGCGGGAGCTCCTACGAGCAGTACTTC. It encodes CASSFPGTSGSSYEQYF.

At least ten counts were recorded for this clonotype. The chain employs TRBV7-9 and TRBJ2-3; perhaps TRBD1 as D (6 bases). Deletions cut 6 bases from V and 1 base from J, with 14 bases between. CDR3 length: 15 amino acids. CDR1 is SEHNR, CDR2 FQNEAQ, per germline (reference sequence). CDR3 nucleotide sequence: TGTGCCAGCAGGACTTCAGGGGTCGGCACAGATACGCAGTATTTT. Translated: CASRTSGVGTDTQYF. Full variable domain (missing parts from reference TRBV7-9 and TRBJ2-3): DTGVSQNPRHKITKRGQNVTFRCDPISEHNRLYWYRQTLGQGPEFLTYFQNEAQLEKSRLLSDRFSAERPKGSFSTLEIQRTEQGDSAMYLCASRTSGVGTDTQYFGPGTRLTVL.

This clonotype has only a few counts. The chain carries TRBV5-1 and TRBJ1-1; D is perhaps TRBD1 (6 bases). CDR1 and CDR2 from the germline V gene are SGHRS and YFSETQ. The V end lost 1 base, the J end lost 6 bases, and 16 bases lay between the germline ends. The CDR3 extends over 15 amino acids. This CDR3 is CASSLTTAGEAEAFF. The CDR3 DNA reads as TGCGCCAGCAGCTTGACCACCGCAGGGGAGGCTGAAGCTTTCTTT. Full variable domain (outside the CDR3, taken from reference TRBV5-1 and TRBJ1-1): KAGVTQTPRYLIKTRGQQVTLSCSPISGHRSVSWYQQTPGQGLQFLFEYFSETQRNKGNFPGRFSGRQFSNSRSEMNVSTLELGDSALYLCASSLTTAGEAEAFFGQGTRLTVV.

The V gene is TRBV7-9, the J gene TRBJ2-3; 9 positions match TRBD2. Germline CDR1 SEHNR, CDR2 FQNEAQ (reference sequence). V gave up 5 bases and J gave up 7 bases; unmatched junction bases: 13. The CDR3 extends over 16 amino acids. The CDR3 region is CASSVGAGGGANTQYF. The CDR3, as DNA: TGTGCCAGCAGCGTTGGTGCCGGCGGGGGGGCAAATACGCAGTATTTT.

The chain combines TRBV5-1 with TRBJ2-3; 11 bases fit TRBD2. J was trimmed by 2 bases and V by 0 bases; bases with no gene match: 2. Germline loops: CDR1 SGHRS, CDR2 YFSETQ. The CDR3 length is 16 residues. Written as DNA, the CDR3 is TGCGCCAGCAGCTTGGGGGGACTAGCGGTCACAGATACGCAGTATTTT. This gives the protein CASSLGGLAVTDTQYF. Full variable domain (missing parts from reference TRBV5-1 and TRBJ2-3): KAGVTQTPRYLIKTRGQQVTLSCSPISGHRSVSWYQQTPGQGLQFLFEYFSETQRNKGNFPGRFSGRQFSNSRSEMNVSTLELGDSALYLCASSLGGLAVTDTQYFGPGTRLTVL.

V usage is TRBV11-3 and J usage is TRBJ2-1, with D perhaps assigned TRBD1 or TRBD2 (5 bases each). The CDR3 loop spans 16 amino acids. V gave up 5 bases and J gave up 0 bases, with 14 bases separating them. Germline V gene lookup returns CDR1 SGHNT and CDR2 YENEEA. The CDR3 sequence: CASSPGAVSSYNEQFF. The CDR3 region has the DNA TGTGCCAGCAGCCCCGGGGCGGTGAGCTCCTACAATGAGCAGTTCTTC.

The CDR3 loop is CASSPGDRNSPLHF. CDR3 nucleotide sequence: TGTGCCAGCAGTCCCGGGGACAGGAATTCACCCCTCCACTTT. The chain has TRBV12-3 or TRBV12-4 and TRBJ1-6, with TRBD1 matching 8 bases. The J segment lost 7 bases and the V segment lost 5 bases, leaving 4 bases of the junction unmatched. This CDR3 has 14 residues.

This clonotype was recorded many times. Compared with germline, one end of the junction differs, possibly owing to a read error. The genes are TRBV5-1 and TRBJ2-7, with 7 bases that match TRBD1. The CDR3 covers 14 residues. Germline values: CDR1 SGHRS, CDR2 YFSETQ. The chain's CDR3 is CASSLGTATYEQYF. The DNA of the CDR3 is TGTGCCAGCAGTTTAGGGACAGCAACCTACGAGCAGTACTTC.

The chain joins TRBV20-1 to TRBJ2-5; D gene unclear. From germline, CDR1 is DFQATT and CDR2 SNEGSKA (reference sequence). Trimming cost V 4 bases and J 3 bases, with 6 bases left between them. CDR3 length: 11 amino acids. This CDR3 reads CSAKIKETQYF. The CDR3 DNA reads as TGCAGTGCTAAAATTAAAGAGACCCAGTACTTC.

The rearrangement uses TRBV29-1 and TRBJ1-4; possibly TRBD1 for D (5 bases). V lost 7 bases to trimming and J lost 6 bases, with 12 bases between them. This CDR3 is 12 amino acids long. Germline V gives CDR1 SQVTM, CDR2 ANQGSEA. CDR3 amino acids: CSATEEDEKLFF. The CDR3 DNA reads TGCAGCGCGACAGAGGAGGATGAAAAACTGTTTTTT.

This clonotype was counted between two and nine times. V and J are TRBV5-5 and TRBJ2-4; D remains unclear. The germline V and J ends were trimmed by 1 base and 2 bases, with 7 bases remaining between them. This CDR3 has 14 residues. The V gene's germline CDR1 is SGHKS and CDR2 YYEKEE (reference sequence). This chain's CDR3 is CASSLQGPKNIQYF. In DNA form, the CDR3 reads TGTGCCAGCAGCTTGCAAGGGCCCAAAAACATTCAGTACTTC.

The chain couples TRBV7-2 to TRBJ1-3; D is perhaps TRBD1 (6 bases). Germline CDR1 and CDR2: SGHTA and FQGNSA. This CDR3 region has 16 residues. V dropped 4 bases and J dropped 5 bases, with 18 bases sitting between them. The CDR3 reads CASSSLQGGDRNTIYF. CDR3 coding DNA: TGTGCCAGCAGCTCTCTACAGGGAGGGGACAGAAACACCATATATTTT.

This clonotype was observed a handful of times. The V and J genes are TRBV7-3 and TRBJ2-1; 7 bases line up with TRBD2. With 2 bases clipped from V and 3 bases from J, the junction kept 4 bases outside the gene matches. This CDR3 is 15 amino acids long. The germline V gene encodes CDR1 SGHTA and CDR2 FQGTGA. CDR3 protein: CASSLPRGNYNEQFF. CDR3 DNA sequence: TGTGCCAGCAGCTTACCGCGGGGGAACTACAATGAGCAGTTCTTC.

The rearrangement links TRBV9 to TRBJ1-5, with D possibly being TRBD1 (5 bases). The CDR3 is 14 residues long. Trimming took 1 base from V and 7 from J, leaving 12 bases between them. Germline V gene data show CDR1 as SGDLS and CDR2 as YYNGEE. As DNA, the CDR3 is TGTGCCAGCAGCGTATGGGGGAACGGGCAGCCCCAGCATTTT. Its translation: CASSVWGNGQPQHF.

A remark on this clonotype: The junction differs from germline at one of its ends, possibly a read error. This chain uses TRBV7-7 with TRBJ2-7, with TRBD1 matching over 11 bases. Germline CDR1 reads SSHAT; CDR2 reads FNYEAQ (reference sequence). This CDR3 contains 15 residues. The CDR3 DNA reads TGTGCTAGCAGCTTGGGACAGGGGGGGACCTACGAGCAGTACTTC. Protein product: CASSLGQGGTYEQYF.

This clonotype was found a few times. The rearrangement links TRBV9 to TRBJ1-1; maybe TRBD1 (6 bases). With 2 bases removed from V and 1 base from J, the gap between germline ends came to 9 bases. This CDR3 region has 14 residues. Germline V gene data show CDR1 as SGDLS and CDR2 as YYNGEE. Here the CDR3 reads CASSVVGGNTEAFF. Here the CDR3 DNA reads TGTGCCAGCAGCGTGGTAGGGGGGAACACTGAAGCTTTCTTT. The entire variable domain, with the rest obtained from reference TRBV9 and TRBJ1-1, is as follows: DSGVTQTPKHLITATGQRVTLRCSPRSGDLSVYWYQQSLDQGLQFLIQYYNGEERAKGNILERFSAQQFPDLHSELNLSSLELGDSALYFCASSVVGGNTEAFFGQGTRLTVV.